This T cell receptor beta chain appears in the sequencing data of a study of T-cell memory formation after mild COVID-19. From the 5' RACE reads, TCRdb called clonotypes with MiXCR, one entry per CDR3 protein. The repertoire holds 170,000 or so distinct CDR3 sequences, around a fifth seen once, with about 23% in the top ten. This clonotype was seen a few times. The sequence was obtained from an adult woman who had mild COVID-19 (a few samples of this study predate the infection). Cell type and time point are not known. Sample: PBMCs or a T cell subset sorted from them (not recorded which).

The CDR3: CASSSGRSYEQYF. The CDR3 DNA follows: TGTGCCAGCAGTAGCGGGAGATCCTACGAGCAGTACTTC. The chain uses TRBV27 and TRBJ2-7; 8 bases line up with TRBD2. CDR3 size: 13 residues. With V trimmed by 5 bases and J by 1 base, 1 base remained unmatched. Germline lookup yields CDR1 MNHEY and CDR2 SMNVEV (reference sequence).